This T cell receptor beta chain was captured by sequencing in a study of T cell responses to AZD1222 COVID-19 vaccine. Assay: immunoSEQ multiplex PCR; the TCRdb copy retains only in-frame clones and omits some. The sample includes under 95,000 clones, about 89% of them seen just once. The length of the CDR3 is 11 residues. V gave up 3 bases and J gave up 12 bases, with 6 bases separating them. The sequenced sample was peripheral blood, obtained on day 0 of AZD1222 vaccination. V is TRBV12-3 or TRBV12-4 and J is TRBJ1-6, with a weak D call TRBD1 (5 bases). This clonotype was obtained from an adult in good health. CDR3 region: CASSFGGPLHF. CDR3 sequence (DNA): TGTGCCAGCAGTTTTGGGGGACCCCTCCACTTT.